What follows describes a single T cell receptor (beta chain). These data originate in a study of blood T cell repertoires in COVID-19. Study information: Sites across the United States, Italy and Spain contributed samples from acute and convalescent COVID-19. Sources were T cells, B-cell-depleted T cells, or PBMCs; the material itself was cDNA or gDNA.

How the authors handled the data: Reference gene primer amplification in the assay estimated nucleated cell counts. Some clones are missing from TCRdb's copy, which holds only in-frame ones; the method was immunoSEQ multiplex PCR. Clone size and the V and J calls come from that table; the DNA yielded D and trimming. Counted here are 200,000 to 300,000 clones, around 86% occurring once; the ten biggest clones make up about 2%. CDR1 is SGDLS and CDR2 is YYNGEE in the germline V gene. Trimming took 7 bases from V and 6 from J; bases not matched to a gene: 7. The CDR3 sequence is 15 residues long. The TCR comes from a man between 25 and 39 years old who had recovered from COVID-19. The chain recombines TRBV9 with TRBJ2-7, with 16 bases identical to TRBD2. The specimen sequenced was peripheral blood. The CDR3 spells CASSGTSGGAAEQYF. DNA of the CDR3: TGTGCCAGCTCCGGGACTAGCGGGGGGGCGGCCGAGCAGTACTTC.